These 9 T cell receptor beta chains were sequenced from one sample in a study of glioma-infiltrating T cells after dendritic cell vaccination. Generated by immunoSEQ multiplex PCR, the TCRdb table keeps only in-frame clones and is missing some. The sample has 95,000 to 110,000 clones; roughly four fifths are singletons. The sequencing here drew on blood, taken before dendritic cell vaccination. The receptors originated from a human donor with glioblastoma.

The chain is built from TRBV28 and TRBJ2-3; 10 bases line up with TRBD2. Trimming took 3 bases from V and 3 from J; bases not matched to a gene: 6. Looked up from germline, CDR1 is MDHEN and CDR2 is SYDVKM. The length of the CDR3 is 16 residues. Written as DNA, the CDR3 is TGTGCCAGCAGTTTGAGCGGGGGGGCCATGACAGATACGCAGTATTTT. This sequence encodes CASSLSGGAMTDTQYF.

V gene TRBV6-8 combines with J gene TRBJ2-5; a possible D gene is TRBD2 (6 bases). V was shortened by 2 bases and J by 2 bases, with 6 bases between the two germline ends. CDR3 length: 13 amino acids. CDR1 and CDR2 from the germline V gene are MNHGY and SAAAGT. CDR3 loop: CASSYSGQETQYF. The CDR3 nucleotides are TGTGCCAGCAGTTACAGCGGGCAAGAGACCCAGTACTTC.

The DNA for the CDR3 is TGTGCCAGCAGTTTTACCAGTGCTTGGGGAGTCAATCAGCCCCAGCATTTT. Protein sequence: CASSFTSAWGVNQPQHF. The V call is TRBV27, the J call TRBJ1-5, with D hard to call. The germline gives CDR1 MNHEY, CDR2 SMNVEV (reference sequence). Trimming left V 3 bases short and J 3 bases short, with 18 bases between. CDR3 length: 17 amino acids.

This clone was found once. J is TRBJ2-7 and V is TRBV4-3; TRBD1 matches at 7 bases. V gave up 0 bases and J gave up 5 bases; unmatched junction bases: 10. The germline gives CDR1 LGHNA, CDR2 YSLEER. The CDR3 extends over 16 amino acids. The CDR3 coding sequence is TGCGCCAGCAGCCAAGACTCTACTGGACAGGCTAACGAGCAGTACTTC. Amino acids: CASSQDSTGQANEQYF.

The chain recombines TRBV28 with TRBJ2-5, with a tentative D call TRBD1 (6 bases). The CDR3 extends over 16 amino acids. Germline CDR1 MDHEN, CDR2 SYDVKM. The V and J ends lost 1 base and 2 bases respectively, with 14 bases between them. CDR3 in amino acids: CASSLFGGQIQETQYF. CDR3 bases: TGTGCCAGCAGTTTATTTGGCGGACAGATACAAGAGACCCAGTACTTC.

The chain uses TRBV7-9 and TRBJ1-5; D possibly corresponds to TRBD1 (5 bases). V was shortened by 5 bases and J by 5 bases, with 13 bases between the two germline ends. Germline values: CDR1 SEHNR, CDR2 FQNEAQ (reference sequence). The CDR3 covers 14 residues. CDR3: CASSIEGVYQPQHF. CDR3 DNA: TGTGCCAGCAGCATTGAAGGGGTCTATCAGCCCCAGCATTTT.

A word on this clone: One end of the junction varies from germline; a read error may be responsible. This chain connects TRBV11-3 to TRBJ1-2; tentatively, D is TRBD1 (5 bases). This CDR3 region has 14 residues. CDR1 SGHNT and CDR2 YENEEA come from the germline V gene. The CDR3 loop is CTSSLGDSPRGYTF. The CDR3 nucleotides are TGTACCAGCAGCTTAGGCGACAGCCCCAGGGGCTACACCTTC.

The chain combines TRBV9 with TRBJ2-5; 7 bases agree with TRBD2. CDR1 is SGDLS and CDR2 is YYNGEE in the germline V gene. V shed 4 bases and J 1 base; nucleotides not matched to a gene: 10. The CDR3 has 16 residues. As DNA, the CDR3 is TGTGCCAGCAGCAAAGACGGGCGGGAGCCCCAAGAGACCCAGTACTTC. Translating gives CASSKDGREPQETQYF.

The rearrangement uses TRBV15 and TRBJ2-3, with a weak D call TRBD2 (5 bases). Germline CDR1 LNHNV, CDR2 YYDKDF (reference sequence). The CDR3 runs 16 residues. The V and J ends lost 0 bases and 6 bases respectively, with 16 bases between them. The CDR3 loop is CATSRDLGAAMDTQYF. The CDR3 bases are TGTGCCACCAGCAGAGATCTAGGAGCGGCTATGGATACGCAGTATTTT.